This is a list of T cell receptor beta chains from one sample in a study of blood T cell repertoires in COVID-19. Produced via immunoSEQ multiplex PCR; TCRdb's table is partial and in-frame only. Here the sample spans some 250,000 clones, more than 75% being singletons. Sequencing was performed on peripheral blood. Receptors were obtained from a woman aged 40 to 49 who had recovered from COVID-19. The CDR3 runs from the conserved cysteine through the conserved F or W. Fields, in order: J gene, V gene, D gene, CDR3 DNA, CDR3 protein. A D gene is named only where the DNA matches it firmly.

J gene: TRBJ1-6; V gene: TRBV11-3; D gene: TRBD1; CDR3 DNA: TGTGCCAGCAGCCACAGGGGGCCTAATTCACCCCTCCACTTT; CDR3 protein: CASSHRGPNSPLHF
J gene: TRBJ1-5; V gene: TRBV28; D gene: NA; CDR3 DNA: TGTGCCGAGGCGGTTGATAGCAATCAGCCCCAGCATTTT; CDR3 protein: CAEAVDSNQPQHF
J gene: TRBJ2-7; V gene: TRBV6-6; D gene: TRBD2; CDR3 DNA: TGTGCCAGCACCCTAGCGGTTCCACCTTACGAGCAGTACTTC; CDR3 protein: CASTLAVPPYEQYF
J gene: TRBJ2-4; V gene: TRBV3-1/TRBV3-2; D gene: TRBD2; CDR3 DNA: TGTGCCAGCAGCCAAGACCGACTAGCGGGAGCCGCCCCTGGGGCCAAAAACATTCAGTACTTC; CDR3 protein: CASSQDRLAGAAPGAKNIQYF
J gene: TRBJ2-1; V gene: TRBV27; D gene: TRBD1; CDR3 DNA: TGTGCCAGCAGTACCCCGACAGGGGGACACAATGAGCAGTTCTTC; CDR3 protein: CASSTPTGGHNEQFF
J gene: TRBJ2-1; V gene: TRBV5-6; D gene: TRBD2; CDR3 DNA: TGTGCCAGCAGCTTGGGGGAGACTAGCGGTCGTTACAATGAGCAGTTCTTC; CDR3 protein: CASSLGETSGRYNEQFF
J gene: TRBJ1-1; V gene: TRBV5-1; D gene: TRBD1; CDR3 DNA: TGCGCCAGCAGCCCCCAGGGGGCGGGACGTAGGACTGAAGCTTTCTTT; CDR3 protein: CASSPQGAGRRTEAFF
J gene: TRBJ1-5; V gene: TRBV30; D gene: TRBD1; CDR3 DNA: TGTGCCTGGACCCCGGGACAGAGTCAGCCCCAGCATTTT; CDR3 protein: CAWTPGQSQPQHF
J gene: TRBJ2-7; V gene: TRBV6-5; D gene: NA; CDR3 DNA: TGTGCCAGCAGTTCGGGAGGACAGGGAGGCTACGAGCAGTACTTC; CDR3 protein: CASSSGGQGGYEQYF
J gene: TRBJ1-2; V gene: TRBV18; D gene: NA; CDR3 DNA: TGTGCCAGCTCGCCCCTTGGCGGCGGGGTCGACTATGGCTACACCTTC; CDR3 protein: CASSPLGGGVDYGYTF
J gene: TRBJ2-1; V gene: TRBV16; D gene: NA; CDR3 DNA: TGTGCCAGCACCTCCCCCGGGAGAGTTTCGGTTGAGCAGTTCTTC; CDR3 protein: CASTSPGRVSVEQFF
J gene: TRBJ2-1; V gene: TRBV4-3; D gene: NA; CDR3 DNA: TGCGCCAGCAGCCCCCGTCGGGGGAACAATGAGCAGTTCTTC; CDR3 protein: CASSPRRGNNEQFF
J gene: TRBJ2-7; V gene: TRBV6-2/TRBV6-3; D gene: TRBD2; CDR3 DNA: TGTGCCAGCAGCCCGGGACTAGCGGACCCCTACGAGCAGTACTTC; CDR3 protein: CASSPGLADPYEQYF
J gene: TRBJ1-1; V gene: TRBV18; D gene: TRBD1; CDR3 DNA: TGTGCCAGCTCACCACCCGACAGGGGGGACACTGAAGCTTTCTTT; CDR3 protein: CASSPPDRGDTEAFF
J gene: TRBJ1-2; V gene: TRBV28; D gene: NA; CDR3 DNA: TGTGCCAGCACCCACCCGCGGACAGTCTCTCCTGGTGACTATGGCTACACCTTC; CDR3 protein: CASTHPRTVSPGDYGYTF
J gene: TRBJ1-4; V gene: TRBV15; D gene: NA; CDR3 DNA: TGTGCCACCAGTCTCCGGGGTACTAATGAAAAACTGTTTTTT; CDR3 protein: CATSLRGTNEKLFF
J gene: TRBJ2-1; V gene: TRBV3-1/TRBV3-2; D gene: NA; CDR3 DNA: TGTGCCAGCAGCCGGGGGCTAGGCCCCGAGGAGCAGTTCTTC; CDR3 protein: CASSRGLGPEEQFF